A single sample gave rise to the 14 T cell receptor beta chains below, sequenced in a study of cytomegalovirus exposure and HLA in healthy donors. Vbeta (60) and Jbeta (13) primers were used in the PCR. Some clones are missing from TCRdb's copy, which holds only in-frame ones; the method was immunoSEQ multiplex PCR. The sample has over 110,000 clones; 73% are singletons. The sequenced sample consisted of PBMCs. These TCRs come from a woman aged 40 to 49 in good health and CMV-seronegative.

The chain employs TRBV7-3 and TRBJ2-1, with 9 bases matching TRBD2. The CDR3 is made up of 15 amino acids. Germline assignment: CDR1 SGHTA and CDR2 FQGTGA. J lost 2 bases, V lost 5 bases, and 4 bases had no gene match. This CDR3 is CASSAGGPAYNEQFF. The CDR3, as DNA: TGTGCCAGCAGCGCGGGGGGGCCTGCCTACAATGAGCAGTTCTTC. The full variable domain, its missing parts supplied by reference TRBV7-3 and TRBJ2-1, is GAGVSQTPSNKVTEKGKYVELRCDPISGHTALYWYRQSLGQGPEFLIYFQGTGAADDSGLPNDRFFAVRPEGSVSTLKIQRTERGDSAVYLCASSAGGPAYNEQFFGPGTRLTVL.

This clone was observed a handful of times. The CDR3 loop is CASSSLGTGRNEQFF. In DNA form, the CDR3 reads TGTGCCAGCAGTTCCCTCGGGACAGGGAGGAATGAGCAGTTCTTC. The gene calls are TRBV27 and TRBJ2-1; 9 bases are shared with TRBD1. CDR1 and CDR2 from the germline V gene are MNHEY and SMNVEV (reference sequence). The CDR3 totals 15 residues. With 4 bases clipped from V and 7 bases from J, the junction kept 8 bases outside the gene matches.

This chain uses TRBV6-1 with TRBJ1-2; 7 positions match TRBD1. From germline, CDR1 is MNHNS and CDR2 SASEGT. CDR3 length: 13 amino acids. V dropped 9 bases and J dropped 8; count of bases not matched to a gene: 12. CDR3 nucleotides: TGTGCCAGTGATCCCGGGACAGTTAGAGGCTACACCTTC. Residues: CASDPGTVRGYTF.

The V call is TRBV18, the J call TRBJ2-7; TRBD1 aligns across 8 bases. This CDR3 comprises 14 residues. The germline V gene has CDR1 KGHSH and CDR2 LQKENI. V trimming: 2 bases; J trimming: 4 bases; junction bases outside the gene matches: 4. CDR3 nucleotides: TGTGCCAGCTCACCAAAGCAGGGGGCTTACGAGCAGTACTTC. It encodes CASSPKQGAYEQYF.

This clone was found once. The chain combines TRBV11-3 with TRBJ2-1; 8 bases align to TRBD2. Germline lookup yields CDR1 SGHNT and CDR2 YENEEA. This CDR3 region has 14 residues. V was pared by 4 bases and J by 9 bases, with 8 bases of the junction left unmatched. The CDR3 loop reads CASSSWTSQGEQFF. The CDR3 DNA sequence: TGTGCCAGCAGCTCGTGGACTAGCCAGGGTGAGCAGTTCTTC.

The gene calls are TRBV9 and TRBJ1-3; D is undetermined. The CDR3 length is 17 residues. Trimming took off 3 bases at V and 0 bases at J, with 16 bases between the two ends. Germline V gene lookup returns CDR1 SGDLS and CDR2 YYNGEE. Written as DNA, the CDR3 is TGTGCCAGCAGCGCGAAGGGAGTGGCCTCCTCTGGAAACACCATATATTTT. Translated, it gives CASSAKGVASSGNTIYF.

This rearrangement joins TRBV25-1 to TRBJ2-4; TRBD1 might be the D (6 bases). Germline V lookup: CDR1 MGHDK, CDR2 SYGVNS. The V gene lost 2 bases and the J gene lost 1 base, with 12 bases spanning the gap. This CDR3 is 16 amino acids long. CDR3 sequence reads: CASSEGAGAAKNIQYF. The CDR3 DNA follows: TGTGCCAGCAGTGAAGGGGCAGGGGCTGCCAAAAACATTCAGTACTTC.

This sequence joins TRBV4-1 and TRBJ2-7; possibly TRBD1 or TRBD2 for D (5 bases each). Per germline, CDR1 MGHRA and CDR2 YSYEKL. The CDR3 totals 14 residues. The V end was cut by 1 base, the J end by 7 bases, with 14 bases between. The CDR3 loop is CASSQVGQGREQYV. In DNA form, the CDR3 reads TGCGCCAGCAGCCAAGTTGGTCAGGGACGGGAGCAGTACGTC.

V and J are TRBV7-6 and TRBJ2-7; 7 bases line up with TRBD2. From germline, CDR1 is SGHVS and CDR2 FNYEAQ. This CDR3 has 18 amino acids. Trimming cost V 5 bases and J 5 bases; bases outside gene matches: 21. The chain's CDR3 is CASSPNAGLADLGNEQYF. In nucleotides, the CDR3 is TGTGCCAGCAGCCCCAACGCAGGCCTAGCGGACCTAGGCAACGAGCAGTACTTC.

The rearrangement uses TRBV4-1 and TRBJ1-1; TRBD1 is a possible D gene (5 bases). Germline V CDR1 and CDR2: MGHRA, YSYEKL. Trimming took off 4 bases at V and 1 base at J, with 7 bases between the two ends. The CDR3 is made up of 13 amino acids. As DNA, the CDR3 is TGCGCCAGCAGCCGACAGAGGAACACTGAAGCTTTCTTT. This encodes CASSRQRNTEAFF.

This sequence joins TRBV19 and TRBJ1-2; 7 nucleotides agree with TRBD1. The V gene end was trimmed by 0 bases and the J gene end by 6 bases; junction bases not matched to a gene: 10. The germline V gene has CDR1 LNHDA and CDR2 SQIVND (reference sequence). The CDR3 has 16 residues. The CDR3 DNA follows: TGTGCCAGTAGTATAGATGTGTACAGGGGACAAGATGGCTACACCTTC. It is translated as CASSIDVYRGQDGYTF.

Only a few counts were recorded for this clone. The CDR3 nucleotides read TGTGCCAGCAGTGGGAAGGGCAGAGGGACAGATACGCAGTATTTT. This encodes CASSGKGRGTDTQYF. The chain recombines TRBV6-1 with TRBJ2-3, with D possibly matching TRBD2 (5 bases). Germline-derived CDR1 and CDR2 are MNHNS and SASEGT. Trimming shortened V by 4 bases and J by 3 bases, and 14 bases separated the two germline ends. This CDR3 spans 15 amino acids.

The V call is TRBV6-5, the J call TRBJ2-7; 10 nucleotides align to TRBD1. The J segment lost 2 bases and the V segment lost 6 bases, leaving 4 bases of the junction unmatched. Germline CDR1 is MNHEY and CDR2 is SVGAGI. The CDR3 loop spans 14 amino acids. CDR3 coding DNA: TGTGCCAGCAGGCCCGGGACAGGGGCCTACGAGCAGTACGTC. This codes for CASRPGTGAYEQYV.

The rearrangement links TRBV11-2 to TRBJ1-3; D is ambiguous. Per germline, CDR1 SGHAT and CDR2 FQNNGV. The CDR3 sequence is 13 residues long. With 5 bases removed from V and 0 bases from J, the gap between germline ends came to 5 bases. CDR3 sequence reads: CASSPPSGNTIYF. DNA for the CDR3: TGTGCCAGCAGCCCTCCCTCTGGAAACACCATATATTTT.